This T cell receptor beta chain emerged from a study of a mutant IDH1 vaccine in newly diagnosed glioma (dated by TCRdb to the early 2020s). Study-wide context: In the chemotherapy-containing groups, vaccination started alongside temozolomide cycles, whereas in patients who had radiotherapy alone it started 4-6 weeks after radiotherapy. Of the 25 to 35 patients who were treated, about 62% were male and approximately 40% were female, and the mean age was around 43 years. Visit V12 was the week-35 safety follow-up and visit V13 was the week-47 end of study. For exploratory analyses, approximately 25 treated patients had longitudinal TCRB deep sequencing done wherever samples were available. Peripheral blood samples were drawn at six visits, namely V03 (baseline), V05, V07, V10, V12 and V13. Prior to enrollment, standard therapy consisting of radiotherapy alone, temozolomide alone, or radiochemotherapy with temozolomide had been administered to patients, with the combination being received by most patients.

Libraries came from the immunoSEQ multiplex PCR assay. Rearranged TCR beta chain sequences were amplified with the hsTCRB Kit following the manufacturer's protocol. An Illumina MiSeq was used to sequence the TCRB libraries. Turning to the authors' computational methods: The proprietary platform of the kit vendor was used for demultiplexing, trimming and gene mapping. Drawn from immuneACCESS, this table holds only the in-frame rearrangements with V and J called that TCRdb kept. Clones are partly lost; checked studies trace under half to an unresolved V gene and leave the rest unexplained. V, J and clone size reflect that table, while D and trimming were determined from the DNA. The sample data list over 30,000 clones, and around 90% of these were observed just once. Around 5% of the sample lies in the top ten. Read against the paper, the sample's time point label means: week 47, end of study. Each vaccine dose, consisting of 300 ug of a 20-mer mutant IDH1 peptide in Montanide, was administered subcutaneously with topical imiquimod. Patients were given eight vaccinations, in weeks 1, 3, 5, 7, 11, 15, 19 and 23, which matched visits V03 through V10. Donors had newly diagnosed WHO grade 3 or 4 IDH1-mutant astrocytomas with loss of nuclear ATRX. The samples were drawn from NOA16, a multicentre, single-arm, open-label phase I trial in Germany that tested a mutant IDH1 peptide vaccine in humans for the first time. Genomic DNA for TCRB sequencing was extracted from EDTA blood using the DNeasy Blood and Tissue Kit.

Here is what the overall study found, with its caveats: PBMC samples for TCRB deep sequencing were selected based on availability. According to the authors, sample limitations meant that analyses of patient blood samples could not be reproduced. Immune responses induced by the vaccine were seen in about 93% of patients across multiple MHC alleles. No apparent relationship was observed between pseudoprogression and alterations in the top peripheral T cell clonotypes detected by TCRB sequencing.

The CDR3 holds 16 amino acids from the cysteine to the phenylalanine. The DNA shown is the 48-base CDR3, in frame from base 1. As encoded in the germline V gene, CDR1 is MGHRA while CDR2 is YSYEKL. At the junction V is shortened by 3 bases and J by 3 bases; bases outside the gene matches: 9. This clone has a handful of counts. Its antigen is currently not known. Nothing much larger sits one base from this clone, and base qualities are not available. The chain was built from TRBV4-1 and TRBJ2-7, and 9 junctional nucleotides match TRBD2. Sequencing used PBMCs, obtained from a glioma patient whose treatment included an IDH1 peptide vaccine. The receptor comes from a middle-aged woman with glioma. The CDR3 region has the sequence CASSQGYRTSDYEQYF. The DNA is as follows: TGCGCCAGCAGCCAGGGTTATCGGACTAGCGACTACGAGCAGTACTTC.